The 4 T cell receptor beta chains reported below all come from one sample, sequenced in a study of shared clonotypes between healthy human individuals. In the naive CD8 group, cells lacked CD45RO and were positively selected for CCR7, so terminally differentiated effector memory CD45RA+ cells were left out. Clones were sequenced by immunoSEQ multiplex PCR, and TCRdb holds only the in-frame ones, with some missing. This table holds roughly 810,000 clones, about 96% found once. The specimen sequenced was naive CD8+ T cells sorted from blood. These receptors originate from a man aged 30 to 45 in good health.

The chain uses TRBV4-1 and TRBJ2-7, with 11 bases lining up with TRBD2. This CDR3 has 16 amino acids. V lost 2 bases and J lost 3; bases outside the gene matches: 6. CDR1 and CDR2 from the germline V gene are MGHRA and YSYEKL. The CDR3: CASSQLTSGGIYEQYF. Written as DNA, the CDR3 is TGCGCCAGCAGCCAACTTACTAGCGGGGGTATCTACGAGCAGTACTTC.

The DNA for the CDR3 is TGTGCCAGCACCACCATCAGGGGGTTGAACACCGGGGAGCTGTTTTTT. Residues: CASTTIRGLNTGELFF. The rearrangement joins TRBV7-9 to TRBJ2-2; the match to TRBD1 covers 7 bases. CDR3 length equals 16 residues. CDR1 is SEHNR and CDR2 is FQNEAQ in the germline V gene (reference sequence). J gave up 1 base and V 7 bases, and 9 bases lay outside the gene matches.

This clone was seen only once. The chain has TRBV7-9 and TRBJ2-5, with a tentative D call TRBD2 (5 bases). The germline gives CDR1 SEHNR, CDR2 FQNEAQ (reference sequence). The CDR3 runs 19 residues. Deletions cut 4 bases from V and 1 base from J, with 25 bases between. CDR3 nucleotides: TGTGCCAGCAGCTCCAGTCATATTTGGCCCGGAGGACGCCAAGAGACCCAGTACTTC. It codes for CASSSSHIWPGGRQETQYF.

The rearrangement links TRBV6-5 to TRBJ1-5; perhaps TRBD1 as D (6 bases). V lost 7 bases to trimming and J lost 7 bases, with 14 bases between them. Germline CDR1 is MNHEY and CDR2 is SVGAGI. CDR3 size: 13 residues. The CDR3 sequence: CASTRGQYQPQHF. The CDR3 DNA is TGTGCCAGCACCAGAGGACAGTACCAGCCCCAGCATTTT.